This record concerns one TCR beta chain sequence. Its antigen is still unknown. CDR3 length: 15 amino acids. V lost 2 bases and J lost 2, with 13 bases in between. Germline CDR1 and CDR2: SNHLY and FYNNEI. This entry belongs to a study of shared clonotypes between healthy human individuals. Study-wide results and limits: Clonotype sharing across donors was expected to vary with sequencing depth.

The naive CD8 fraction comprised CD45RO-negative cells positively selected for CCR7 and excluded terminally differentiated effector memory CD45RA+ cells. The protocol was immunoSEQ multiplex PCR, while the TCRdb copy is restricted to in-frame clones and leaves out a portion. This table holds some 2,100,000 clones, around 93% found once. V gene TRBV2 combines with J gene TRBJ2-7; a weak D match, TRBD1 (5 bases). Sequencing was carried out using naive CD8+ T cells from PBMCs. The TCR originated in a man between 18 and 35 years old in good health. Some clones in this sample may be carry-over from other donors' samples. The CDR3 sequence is CASSERQHFTYEQYF. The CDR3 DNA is TGTGCCAGCAGTGAAAGACAGCACTTCACCTACGAGCAGTACTTC.